This T cell receptor beta chain was sequenced for a study of Graves' ophthalmopathy and Graves' hyperthyroidism. Overall study results and limits: Using a 13-signature model, the authors split ophthalmopathy from stable hyperthyroidism, with roughly 90% sensitivity and 81.08% specificity.

Germline assignment: CDR1 MNHEY and CDR2 SVGAGI. V was clipped by 6 bases and J by 3 bases, with 12 bases between them. The CDR3 length is 15 residues. The authors amplified TCR beta CDR3 regions from RNA transcripts. An initial RT-PCR round employing HTBI primers preceded a second-round multiplex PCR. TCRdb processed the multiplex PCR reads anew with MiXCR; each CDR3 protein has one entry. This table holds 650,000 to 800,000 distinct CDR3 sequences, roughly 39% found once. In regard to this clonotype: Its antigen is undetermined.

The diagnosis was founded upon clinical symptoms, serum thyroxine, TRAb, thyroid ultrasound and orbital computed tomography. This sequence originates from an adult man with Graves' ophthalmopathy. The chain is built from TRBV6-5 and TRBJ1-6; D remains unclear. Sequenced sample: peripheral blood. CDR3 region: CASSGLGVYNSPLHF. The CDR3 DNA is TGTGCCAGCAGCGGACTGGGAGTCTATAATTCACCCCTCCACTTT.